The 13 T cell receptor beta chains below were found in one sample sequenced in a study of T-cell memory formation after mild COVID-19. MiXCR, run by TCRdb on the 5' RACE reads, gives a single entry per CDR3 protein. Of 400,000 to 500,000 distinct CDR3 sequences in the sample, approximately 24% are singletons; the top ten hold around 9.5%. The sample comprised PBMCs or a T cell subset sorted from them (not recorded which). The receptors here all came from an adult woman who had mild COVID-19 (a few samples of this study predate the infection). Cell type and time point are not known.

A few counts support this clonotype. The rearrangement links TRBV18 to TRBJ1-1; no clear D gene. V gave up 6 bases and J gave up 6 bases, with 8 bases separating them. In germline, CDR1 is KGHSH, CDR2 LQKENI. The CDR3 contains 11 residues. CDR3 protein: CASSPQAEAFF. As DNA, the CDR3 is TGTGCCAGCTCCCCCCAGGCTGAAGCTTTCTTT.

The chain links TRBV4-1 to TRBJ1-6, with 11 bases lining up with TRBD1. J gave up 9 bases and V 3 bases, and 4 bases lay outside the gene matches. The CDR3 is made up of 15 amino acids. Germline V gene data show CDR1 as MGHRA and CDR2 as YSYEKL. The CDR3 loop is CASSQAGQGGSPLHF. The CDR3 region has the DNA TGCGCCAGCAGCCAGGCGGGACAGGGGGGTTCACCCCTCCACTTT.

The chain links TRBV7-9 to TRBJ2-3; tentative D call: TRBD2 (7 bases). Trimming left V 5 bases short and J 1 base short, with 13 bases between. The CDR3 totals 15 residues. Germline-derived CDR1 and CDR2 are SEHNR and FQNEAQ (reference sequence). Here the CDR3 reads CASSHAGAGTDTQYF. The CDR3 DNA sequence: TGTGCCAGCAGCCACGCGGGGGCAGGCACAGATACGCAGTATTTT.

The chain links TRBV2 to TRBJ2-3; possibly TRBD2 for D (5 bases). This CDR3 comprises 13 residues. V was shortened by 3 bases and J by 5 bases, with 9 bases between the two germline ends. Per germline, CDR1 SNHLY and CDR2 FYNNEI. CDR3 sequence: CASSDRGGDTQYF. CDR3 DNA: TGTGCCAGCAGTGATCGGGGTGGAGATACGCAGTATTTT. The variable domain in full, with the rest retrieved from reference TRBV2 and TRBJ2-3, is EPEVTQTPSHQVTQMGQEVILRCVPISNHLYFYWYRQILGQKVEFLVSFYNNEISEKSEIFDDQFSVERPDGSNFTLKIRSTKLEDSAMYFCASSDRGGDTQYFGPGTRLTVL.

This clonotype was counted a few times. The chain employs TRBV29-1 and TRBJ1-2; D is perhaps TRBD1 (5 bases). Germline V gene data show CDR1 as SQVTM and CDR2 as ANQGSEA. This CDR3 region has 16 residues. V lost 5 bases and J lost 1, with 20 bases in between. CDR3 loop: CSVLLTQSGINYGYTF. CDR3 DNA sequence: TGCAGCGTTCTCCTAACTCAGTCAGGGATTAACTATGGCTACACCTTC.

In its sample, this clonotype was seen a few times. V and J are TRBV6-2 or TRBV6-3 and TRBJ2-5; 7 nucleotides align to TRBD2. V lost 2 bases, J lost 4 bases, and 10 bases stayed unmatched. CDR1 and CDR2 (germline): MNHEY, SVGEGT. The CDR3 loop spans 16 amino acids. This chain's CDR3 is CASSYPGRVFGETQYF. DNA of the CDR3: TGTGCCAGCAGTTACCCAGGGAGGGTCTTTGGAGAGACCCAGTACTTC.

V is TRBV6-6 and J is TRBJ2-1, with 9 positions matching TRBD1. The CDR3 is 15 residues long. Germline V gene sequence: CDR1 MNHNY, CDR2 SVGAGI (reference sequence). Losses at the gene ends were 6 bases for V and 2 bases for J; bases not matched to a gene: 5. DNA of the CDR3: TGTGCCAGCAGGATTCGACAGGGGGCCTACAATGAGCAGTTCTTC. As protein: CASRIRQGAYNEQFF.

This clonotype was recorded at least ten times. DNA for the CDR3: TGTGCCAGCAGCCGGGAAACCGGGGGGGAGACCCAGTACTTC. This codes for CASSRETGGETQYF. J is TRBJ2-5 and V is TRBV7-6; TRBD2 agrees at 7 bases. The CDR3 spans 14 residues. The trim removed 5 bases at V and 5 bases at J, leaving 8 bases unmatched. Germline V CDR1 and CDR2: SGHVS, FNYEAQ.

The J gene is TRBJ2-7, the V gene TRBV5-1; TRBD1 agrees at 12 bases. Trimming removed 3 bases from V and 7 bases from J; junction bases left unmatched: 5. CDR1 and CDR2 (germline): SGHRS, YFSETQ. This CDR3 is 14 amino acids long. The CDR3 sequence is CASSSGTGGEEQYF. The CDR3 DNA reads TGCGCCAGCAGCTCCGGGACAGGGGGCGAAGAGCAGTACTTC.

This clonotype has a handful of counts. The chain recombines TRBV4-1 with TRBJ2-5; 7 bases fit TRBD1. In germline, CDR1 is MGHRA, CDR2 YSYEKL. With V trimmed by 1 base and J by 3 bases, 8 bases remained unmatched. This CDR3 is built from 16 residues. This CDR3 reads CASSQGTSTGEETQYF. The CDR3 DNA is TGCGCCAGCAGCCAAGGAACAAGCACAGGGGAAGAGACCCAGTACTTC.

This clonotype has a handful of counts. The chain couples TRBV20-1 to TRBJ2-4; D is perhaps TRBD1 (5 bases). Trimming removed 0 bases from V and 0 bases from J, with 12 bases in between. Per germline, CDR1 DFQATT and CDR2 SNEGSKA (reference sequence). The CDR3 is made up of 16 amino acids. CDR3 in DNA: TGCAGTGCTAGAGAAACAGGAGACCTAGCCAAAAACATTCAGTACTTC. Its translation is CSARETGDLAKNIQYF.

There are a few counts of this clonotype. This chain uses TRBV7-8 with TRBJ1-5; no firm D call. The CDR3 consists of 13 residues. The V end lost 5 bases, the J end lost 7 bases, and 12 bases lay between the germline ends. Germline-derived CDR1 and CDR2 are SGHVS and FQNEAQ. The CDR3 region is CASSPTHGQPQHF. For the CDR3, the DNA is TGTGCCAGCAGCCCCACCCATGGGCAGCCCCAGCATTTT.

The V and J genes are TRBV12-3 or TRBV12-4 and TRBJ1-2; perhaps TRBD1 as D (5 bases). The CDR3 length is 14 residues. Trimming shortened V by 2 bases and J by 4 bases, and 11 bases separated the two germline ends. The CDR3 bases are TGTGCCAGCAGTTTATCGGGGGTTTTCTATGGCTACACCTTC. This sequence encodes CASSLSGVFYGYTF.